Presented here are 2 T cell receptor beta chains from one specimen sequenced in a study of identical twins. One entry per CDR3 protein results from TCRdb running MiXCR on the 5' RACE reads. The repertoire includes some 1,700,000 distinct CDR3 sequences, more than 30% of them detected once, and 0.27% sits in the top ten. The sequenced material came from cord blood. The receptors were sampled from a newborn girl in good health.

This rearrangement joins TRBV20-1 to TRBJ2-1; D is possibly TRBD2 (5 bases). The germline V gene encodes CDR1 DFQATT and CDR2 SNEGSKA (reference sequence). The V gene lost 0 bases and the J gene lost 12 bases, with 18 bases spanning the gap. This CDR3 region has 14 residues. CDR3 DNA sequence: TGCAGTGCTAGAGATAGAGGACTTCACCTGGCGCAGTTCTTC. Translation: CSARDRGLHLAQFF.

J is TRBJ2-5 and V is TRBV11-2; the D gene is possibly TRBD1 (5 bases). There are 16 residues in the CDR3. The germline gives CDR1 SGHAT, CDR2 FQNNGV. Trimming pared 3 bases from V and 2 bases from J, leaving 16 bases between. CDR3 sequence (DNA): TGTGCCAGCAGCTTTCTACCACCAGGGTTTCAAGAGACCCAGTACTTC. It specifies CASSFLPPGFQETQYF.